These 10 T cell receptor beta chains originate from one sample sequenced in a study of lymphopenia after photon versus proton radiotherapy. Data came from immunoSEQ multiplex PCR; TCRdb stores just in-frame clones and leaves some out. The repertoire holds 35,000 to 45,000 clones, approximately 83% seen once, with 20% to 25% in the top ten. Sequencing used peripheral blood, obtained from a patient treated with proton-based radiotherapy. The receptors derive from a woman in her sixties or seventies with pancreatic cancer.

The V call is TRBV5-1, the J call TRBJ2-4, with D uncertain. This CDR3 contains 14 residues. CDR1 is SGHRS and CDR2 is YFSETQ in the germline V gene. V lost 1 base to trimming and J lost 13 bases, with 18 bases between them. The CDR3 reads CASSLKSDGGYQYF. CDR3 coding DNA: TGCGCCAGCAGCTTGAAGTCCGATGGTGGGTACCAGTACTTC.

J is TRBJ2-1 and V is TRBV6-5; D is perhaps TRBD2 (7 bases). This CDR3 is built from 16 residues. V was clipped by 4 bases and J by 2 bases, with 15 bases between them. Germline V CDR1 and CDR2: MNHEY, SVGAGI. The CDR3, as DNA: TGTGCCAGCAGTTTGACGGGGGGCGCACCCTACAATGAGCAGTTCTTC. Protein product: CASSLTGGAPYNEQFF.

The CDR3 is CASSLVRDRRGNTEAFF. The CDR3 bases are TGTGCCAGCAGCTTAGTTAGGGACAGGAGGGGGAACACTGAAGCTTTCTTT. The rearrangement uses TRBV7-2 and TRBJ1-1; 8 nucleotides line up with TRBD1. The CDR3 has 17 residues. The ends lost 1 base at V and 1 base at J; junction bases unmatched: 8. CDR1 and CDR2 (germline): SGHTA, FQGNSA.

The chain has TRBV19 and TRBJ2-3, with D possibly TRBD2 on 6 matching bases. Germline values: CDR1 LNHDA, CDR2 SQIVND (reference sequence). This CDR3 is built from 15 residues. Trimming took off 2 bases at V and 6 bases at J, with 15 bases between the two ends. This chain's CDR3 is CASSIRPRGFDTQYF. The CDR3 region has the DNA TGTGCCAGTAGTATACGTCCACGGGGGTTCGATACGCAGTATTTT.

The chain employs TRBV11-2 and TRBJ2-1; 16 positions match TRBD2. The CDR3 length is 19 residues. The ends lost 7 bases at V and 7 bases at J; junction bases unmatched: 16. From germline, CDR1 is SGHAT and CDR2 FQNNGV. CDR3: CASNENGLGLAGGRNEQFF. CDR3 DNA sequence: TGTGCCAGCAACGAGAACGGGCTGGGACTAGCGGGAGGGCGGAATGAGCAGTTCTTC.

The V and J genes are TRBV6-5 and TRBJ2-5; 11 bases agree with TRBD1. Per the germline V gene, CDR1 is MNHEY and CDR2 is SVGAGI. Trimming cost V 2 bases and J 5 bases; bases outside gene matches: 4. The CDR3 has 15 residues. The CDR3 DNA is TGTGCCAGCAGTTACGGTCGGACAGGGGGCGAGACCCAGTACTTC. Its protein is CASSYGRTGGETQYF.

The J gene is TRBJ2-7, the V gene TRBV27, with 8 bases lining up with TRBD2. Trimming at V came to 2 bases and at J to 1 base, leaving 4 bases not matched to a gene. The germline CDR1 and CDR2 sequences are MNHEY and SMNVEV (reference sequence). The CDR3 sequence is 15 residues long. CDR3 nucleotides: TGTGCCAGCAGTTTAGGGAGCGGGAGTTCCTACGAGCAGTACTTC. It specifies CASSLGSGSSYEQYF.

The rearrangement joins TRBV6-1 to TRBJ2-7, with 8 nucleotides matching TRBD2. The CDR3 consists of 17 residues. J gave up 6 bases and V 2 bases, and 15 bases lay outside the gene matches. CDR1 is MNHNS and CDR2 is SASEGT in the germline V gene. The DNA of the CDR3 is TGTGCCAGCAGTGAAAGCTGGTTCGGGAGGGGAGCAGGCGAGCAGTACTTC. Translation gives CASSESWFGRGAGEQYF.

The chain is built from TRBV5-6 and TRBJ2-1; D is undetermined. Germline CDR1 reads SGHDT; CDR2 reads YYEEEE. V lost 1 base and J 8 bases, leaving 10 bases between the germline ends. This CDR3 spans 13 amino acids. CDR3 region: CASSLKFLDEQFF. The CDR3 DNA follows: TGTGCCAGCAGCTTGAAGTTTTTGGATGAGCAGTTCTTC. The whole variable domain, filled in from reference TRBV5-6 and TRBJ2-1, reads DAGVTQSPTHLIKTRGQQVTLRCSPKSGHDTVSWYQQALGQGPQFIFQYYEEEERQRGNFPDRFSGHQFPNYSSELNVNALLLGDSALYLCASSLKFLDEQFFGPGTRLTVL.

The rearrangement uses TRBV7-9 and TRBJ2-2; 7 bases fit TRBD1. Losses at the gene ends were 5 bases for V and 5 bases for J; bases not matched to a gene: 5. CDR1 SEHNR and CDR2 FQNEAQ come from the germline V gene (reference sequence). The CDR3 spans 14 residues. The CDR3 nucleotides are TGTGCCAGCAGCCCCCAGACAGGGACCGGGGAGCTGTTTTTT. Protein product: CASSPQTGTGELFF.